The T cell receptor (beta chain) described here comes from a study of OX40 agonist ivuxolimab in advanced cancers. Study at large: The study gave patients intravenous ivuxolimab at 0.01 to 10 mg/kg every 2 weeks.

Notes on the study in general: Normalized T-cell clonal expansion was also low in a subset of nonresponders. CD8+ T cells (on average) carried more expanded clones than CD4+ T cells.

Clones were sequenced by immunoSEQ multiplex PCR, and TCRdb holds only the in-frame ones, with some missing. The sample records tens of thousands of clones, 82% being singletons. Blood was sampled at baseline, cycle 4 day 1, and cycle 7 day 1. As for this clone: Its specificity is not known.

The source was CD4+ or CD8+ T cells sorted from blood, collected in a trial of the OX40 agonist ivuxolimab. This receptor was taken from an adult with an advanced solid tumor such as melanoma, head and neck, liver or kidney cancer.

The CDR3: CASTSDLSSYNEQFF. Here the CDR3 DNA reads TGTGCCAGCACCTCGGACCTCAGCTCCTACAATGAGCAGTTCTTC. The chain joins TRBV27 to TRBJ2-1; D ambiguous. This CDR3 is 15 amino acids long. CDR1 MNHEY and CDR2 SMNVEV come from the germline V gene (reference sequence). Between the trimmed V and J ends, which lost 7 bases and 0 bases, there was a span of 13 bases.